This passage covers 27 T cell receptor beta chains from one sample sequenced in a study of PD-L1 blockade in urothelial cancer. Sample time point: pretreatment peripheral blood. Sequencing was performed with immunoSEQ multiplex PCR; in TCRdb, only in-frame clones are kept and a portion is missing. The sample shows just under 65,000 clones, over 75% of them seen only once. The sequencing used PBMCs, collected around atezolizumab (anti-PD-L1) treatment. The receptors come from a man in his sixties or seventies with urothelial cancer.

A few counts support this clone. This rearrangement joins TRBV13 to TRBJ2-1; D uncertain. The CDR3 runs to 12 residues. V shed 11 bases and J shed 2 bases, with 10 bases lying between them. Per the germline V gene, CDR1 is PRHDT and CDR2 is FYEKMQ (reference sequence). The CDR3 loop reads CAPYLPYNEQFF. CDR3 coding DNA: TGTGCCCCCTATCTCCCCTACAATGAGCAGTTCTTC.

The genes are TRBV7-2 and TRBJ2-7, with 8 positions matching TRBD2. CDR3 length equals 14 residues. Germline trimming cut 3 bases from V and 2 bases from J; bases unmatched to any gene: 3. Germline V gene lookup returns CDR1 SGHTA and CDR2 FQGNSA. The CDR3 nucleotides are TGTGCCAGCAGCTTTAGCGGGGCGGCCTACGAGCAGTACTTC. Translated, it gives CASSFSGAAYEQYF.

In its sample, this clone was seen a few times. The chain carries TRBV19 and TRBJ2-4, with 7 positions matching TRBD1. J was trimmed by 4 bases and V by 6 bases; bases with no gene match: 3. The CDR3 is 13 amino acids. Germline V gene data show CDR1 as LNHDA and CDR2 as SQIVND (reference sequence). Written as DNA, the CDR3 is TGTGCCAGTAGCGGGACAGAAAAAAACATTCAGTACTTC. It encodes CASSGTEKNIQYF.

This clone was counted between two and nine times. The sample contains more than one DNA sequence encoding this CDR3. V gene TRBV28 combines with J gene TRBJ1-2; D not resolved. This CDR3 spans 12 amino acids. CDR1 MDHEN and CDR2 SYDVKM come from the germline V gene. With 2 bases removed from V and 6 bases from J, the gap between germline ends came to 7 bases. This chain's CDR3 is CASSLGGNGYTF. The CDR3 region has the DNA TGTGCCAGCAGTTTAGGCGGGAATGGCTACACCTTC.

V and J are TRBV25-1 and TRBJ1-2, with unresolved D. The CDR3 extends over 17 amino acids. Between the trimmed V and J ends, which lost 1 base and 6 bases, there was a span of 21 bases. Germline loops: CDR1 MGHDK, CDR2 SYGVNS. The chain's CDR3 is CASSESGDLAPRNGYTF. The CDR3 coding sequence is TGTGCCAGCAGTGAATCAGGTGACCTAGCCCCAAGGAATGGCTACACCTTC.

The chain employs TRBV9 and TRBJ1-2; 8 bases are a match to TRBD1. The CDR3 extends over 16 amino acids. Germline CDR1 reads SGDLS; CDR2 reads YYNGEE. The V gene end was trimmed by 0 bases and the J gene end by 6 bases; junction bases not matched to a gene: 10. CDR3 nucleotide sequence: TGTGCCAGCAGCGTAGATGCCCTGGACAGGGTGGATGGCTACACCTTC. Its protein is CASSVDALDRVDGYTF.

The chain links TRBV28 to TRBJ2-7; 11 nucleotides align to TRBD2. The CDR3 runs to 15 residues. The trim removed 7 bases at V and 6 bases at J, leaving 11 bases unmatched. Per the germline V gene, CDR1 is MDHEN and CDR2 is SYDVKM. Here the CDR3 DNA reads TGTGCCAGCATCACCCAGACTAGCGGGATTGGCGAGCAGTACTTC. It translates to CASITQTSGIGEQYF.

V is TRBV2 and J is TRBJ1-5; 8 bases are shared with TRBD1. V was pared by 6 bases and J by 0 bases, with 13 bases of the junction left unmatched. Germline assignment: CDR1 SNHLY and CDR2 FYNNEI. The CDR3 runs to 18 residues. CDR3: CASSRQGRTSLSNQPQHF. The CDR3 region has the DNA TGTGCCAGCAGCCGACAGGGGCGAACAAGCCTTAGCAATCAGCCCCAGCATTTT. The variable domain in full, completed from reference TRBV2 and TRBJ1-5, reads EPEVTQTPSHQVTQMGQEVILRCVPISNHLYFYWYRQILGQKVEFLVSFYNNEISEKSEIFDDQFSVERPDGSNFTLKIRSTKLEDSAMYFCASSRQGRTSLSNQPQHFGDGTRLSIL.

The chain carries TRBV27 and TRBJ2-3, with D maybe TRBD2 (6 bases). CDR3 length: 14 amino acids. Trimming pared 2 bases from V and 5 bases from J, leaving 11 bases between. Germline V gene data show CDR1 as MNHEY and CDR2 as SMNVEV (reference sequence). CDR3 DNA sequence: TGTGCCAGCAGTTTAACGGAGGGTGGAGATACGCAGTATTTT. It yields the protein CASSLTEGGDTQYF.

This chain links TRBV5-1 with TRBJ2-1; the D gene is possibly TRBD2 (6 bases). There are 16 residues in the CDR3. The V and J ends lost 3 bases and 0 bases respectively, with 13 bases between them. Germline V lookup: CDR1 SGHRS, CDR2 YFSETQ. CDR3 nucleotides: TGCGCCAGCAGCTCCGGGTCCGGGAGCTCCTACAATGAGCAGTTCTTC. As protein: CASSSGSGSSYNEQFF.

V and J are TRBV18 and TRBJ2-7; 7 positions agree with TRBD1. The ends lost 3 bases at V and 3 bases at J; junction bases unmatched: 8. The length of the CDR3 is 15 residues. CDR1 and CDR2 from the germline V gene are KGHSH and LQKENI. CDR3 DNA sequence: TGTGCCAGCTCACCTTTACAGGGGAGTAACTACGAGCAGTACTTC. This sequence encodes CASSPLQGSNYEQYF.

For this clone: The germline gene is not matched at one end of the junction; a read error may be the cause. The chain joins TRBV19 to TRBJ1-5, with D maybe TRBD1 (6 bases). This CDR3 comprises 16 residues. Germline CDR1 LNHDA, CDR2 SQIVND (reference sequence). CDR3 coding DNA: TGTGCCAGTAGTAAGGCTTCGACTGGGGGCAACCAGCCCCAGCATTTT. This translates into CASSKASTGGNQPQHF.

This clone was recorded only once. This CDR3 is CASRTTSGITDTQYF. The CDR3 DNA reads as TGTGCCAGCAGAACGACTAGCGGGATTACAGATACGCAGTATTTT. This chain links TRBV27 with TRBJ2-3; 11 bases match TRBD2. The germline CDR1 and CDR2 sequences are MNHEY and SMNVEV (reference sequence). The CDR3 loop spans 15 amino acids. V was pared by 6 bases and J by 3 bases, with 5 bases of the junction left unmatched.

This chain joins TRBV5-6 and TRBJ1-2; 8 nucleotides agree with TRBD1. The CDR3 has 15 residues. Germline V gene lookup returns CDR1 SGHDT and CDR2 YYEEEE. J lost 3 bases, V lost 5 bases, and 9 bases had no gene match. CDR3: CASRLRTGWHYGYTF. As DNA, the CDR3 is TGTGCCAGCAGGCTGCGGACAGGGTGGCACTATGGCTACACCTTC.

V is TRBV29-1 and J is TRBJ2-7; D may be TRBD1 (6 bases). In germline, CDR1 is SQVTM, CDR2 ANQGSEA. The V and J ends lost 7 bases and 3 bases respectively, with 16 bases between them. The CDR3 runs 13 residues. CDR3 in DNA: TGCAGCGCAACAGGGTTACGGAGCTACGAGCAGTACTTC. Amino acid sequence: CSATGLRSYEQYF.

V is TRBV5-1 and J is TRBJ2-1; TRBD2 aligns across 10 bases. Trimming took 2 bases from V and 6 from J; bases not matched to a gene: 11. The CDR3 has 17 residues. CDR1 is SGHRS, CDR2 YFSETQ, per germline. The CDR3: CASSFFGGSGRLNEQFF. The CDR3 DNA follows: TGCGCCAGCAGCTTCTTCGGGGGTAGCGGGAGGCTCAATGAGCAGTTCTTC.

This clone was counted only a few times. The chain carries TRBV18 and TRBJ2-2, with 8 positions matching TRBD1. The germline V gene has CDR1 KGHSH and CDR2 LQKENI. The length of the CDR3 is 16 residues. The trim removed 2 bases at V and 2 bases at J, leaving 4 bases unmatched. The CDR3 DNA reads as TGTGCCAGCTCACCATTGGGACAGGTCAACACCGGGGAGCTGTTTTTT. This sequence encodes CASSPLGQVNTGELFF. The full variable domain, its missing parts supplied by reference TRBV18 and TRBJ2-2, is NAGVMQNPRHLVRRRGQEARLRCSPMKGHSHVYWYRQLPEEGLKFMVYLQKENIIDESGMPKERFSAEFPKEGPSILRIQQVVRGDSAAYFCASSPLGQVNTGELFFGEGSRLTVL.

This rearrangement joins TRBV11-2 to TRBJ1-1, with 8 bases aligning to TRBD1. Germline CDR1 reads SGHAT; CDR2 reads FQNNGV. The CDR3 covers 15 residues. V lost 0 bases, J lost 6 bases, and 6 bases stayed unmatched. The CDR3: CASSLDPGGEAEAFF. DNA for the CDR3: TGTGCCAGCAGCTTAGATCCAGGGGGCGAGGCTGAAGCTTTCTTT.

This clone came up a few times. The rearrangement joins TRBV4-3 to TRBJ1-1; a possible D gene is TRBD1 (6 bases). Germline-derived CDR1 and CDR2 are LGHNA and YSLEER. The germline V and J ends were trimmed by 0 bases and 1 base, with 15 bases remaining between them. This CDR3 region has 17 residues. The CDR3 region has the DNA TGCGCCAGCAGCCAAGAGCTGGTCGCGGGGGCGAACACTGAAGCTTTCTTT. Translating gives CASSQELVAGANTEAFF.

This chain's CDR3 is CASSTGSDGYTF. Written as DNA, the CDR3 is TGTGCCAGCAGTACCGGTTCGGATGGCTACACCTTC. This chain uses TRBV28 with TRBJ1-2; D gene unclear. Germline-derived CDR1 and CDR2 are MDHEN and SYDVKM. Trimming shortened V by 5 bases and J by 6 bases, and 10 bases separated the two germline ends. There are 12 residues in the CDR3.

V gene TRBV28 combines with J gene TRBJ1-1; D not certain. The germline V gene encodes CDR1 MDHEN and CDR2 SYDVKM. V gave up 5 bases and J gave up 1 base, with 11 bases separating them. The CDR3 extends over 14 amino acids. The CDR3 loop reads CASSAPQSNTEAFF. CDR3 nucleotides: TGTGCCAGCAGTGCTCCCCAGTCGAACACTGAAGCTTTCTTT.

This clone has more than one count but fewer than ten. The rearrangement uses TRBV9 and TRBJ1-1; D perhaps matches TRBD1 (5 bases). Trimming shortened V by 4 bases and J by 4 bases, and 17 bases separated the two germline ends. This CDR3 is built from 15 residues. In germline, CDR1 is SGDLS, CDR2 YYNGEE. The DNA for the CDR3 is TGTGCCAGCAGCCACATTGGGGGGGAACGCACTGAAGCTTTCTTT. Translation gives CASSHIGGERTEAFF.

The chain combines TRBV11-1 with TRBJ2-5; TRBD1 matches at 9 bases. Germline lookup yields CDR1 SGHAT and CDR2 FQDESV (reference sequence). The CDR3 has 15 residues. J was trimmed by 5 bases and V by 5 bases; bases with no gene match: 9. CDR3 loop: CASSHPTGGLETQYF. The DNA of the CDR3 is TGTGCCAGCAGCCACCCGACAGGGGGGTTGGAGACCCAGTACTTC.

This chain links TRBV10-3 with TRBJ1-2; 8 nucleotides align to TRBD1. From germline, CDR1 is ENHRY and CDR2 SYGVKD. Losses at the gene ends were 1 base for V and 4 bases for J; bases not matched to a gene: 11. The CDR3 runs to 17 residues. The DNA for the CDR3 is TGTGCCATCAGTGAGTTACCCGACAGGGGTATCTTCTATGGCTACACCTTC. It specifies CAISELPDRGIFYGYTF.

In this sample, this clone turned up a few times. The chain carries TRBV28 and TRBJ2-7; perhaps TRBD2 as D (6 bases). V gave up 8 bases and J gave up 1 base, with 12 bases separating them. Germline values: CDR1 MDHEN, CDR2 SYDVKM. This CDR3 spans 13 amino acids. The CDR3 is CASSRRGSYEQYF. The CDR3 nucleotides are TGTGCCAGCTCACGTCGGGGGTCCTACGAGCAGTACTTC.

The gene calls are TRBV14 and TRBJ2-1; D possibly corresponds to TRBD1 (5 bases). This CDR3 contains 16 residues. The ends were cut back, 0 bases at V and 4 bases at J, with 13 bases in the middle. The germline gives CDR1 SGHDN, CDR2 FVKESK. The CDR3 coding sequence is TGTGCCAGCAGCCAAGACGTAGGGGCAATTTACAATGAGCAGTTCTTC. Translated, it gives CASSQDVGAIYNEQFF.

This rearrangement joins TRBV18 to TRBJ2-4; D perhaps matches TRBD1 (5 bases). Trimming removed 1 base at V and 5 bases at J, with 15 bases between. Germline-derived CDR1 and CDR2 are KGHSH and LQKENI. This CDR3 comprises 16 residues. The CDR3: CASSPQVLGHQNIQYF. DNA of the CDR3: TGTGCCAGCTCACCACAAGTCTTGGGGCACCAAAACATTCAGTACTTC.